The entry that follows covers one TCR beta chain sequence. The method was immunoSEQ multiplex PCR; TCRdb's version includes in-frame clones alone and lacks a portion of them. This repertoire shows about 63,000 clones, around 87% found once; its top ten account for about 5.1%. These data are taken from a study of technical replicates of blood from a few donors. The CDR3 is 16 residues long. The ends lost 6 bases at V and 6 bases at J; junction bases unmatched: 13. The germline V gene has CDR1 KGHSH and CDR2 LQKENI. The origin of this receptor is a human donor in good health. Some clones in this sample may be carry-over from other donors' samples. The chain couples TRBV18 to TRBJ2-7; 11 positions match TRBD1. Source material: PBMCs. The CDR3 here is CASSASPGTGGVEQYF. The CDR3 region has the DNA TGTGCCAGCTCGGCTTCTCCCGGGACAGGGGGAGTCGAGCAGTACTTC.